This T cell receptor beta chain emerged from a study of blood T cell repertoires in COVID-19. Turning to the study itself: Specimens from acute and convalescent COVID-19 originated in the United States, Italy and Spain. PBMCs, B-cell-depleted T cells, or T cells provided the cDNA or gDNA that made up the material.

Of note for this clone: Mismatch with germline at one junction end may stem from a read error.

Original handling: Scientists estimated how many nucleated cells there were by amplifying reference gene primers. Sequencing used immunoSEQ multiplex PCR; TCRdb keeps in-frame clones, though not all of them. V and J calls and clone size are as listed in that table; D and trimming were resolved from the DNA. The repertoire holds more than 95,000 clones, with approximately 74% as singletons. Germline loops: CDR1 LGHDT, CDR2 YNNKEL (reference sequence). The CDR3 totals 15 residues. The rearrangement uses TRBV3-1 (or the pseudogene TRBV3-2) and TRBJ1-5; 7 positions match TRBD1. This TCR was sampled from a man aged 60-69 years with acute or convalescent COVID-19. The specimen sequenced was peripheral blood. The CDR3 loop is CASSPWDSRNRPQHF. The CDR3 DNA follows: TGTGCCAGCAGCCCCTGGGACAGCCGAAATCGGCCCCAGCATTTT.